Following are 15 T cell receptor beta chains from one sample sequenced in a study of T cell changes during pregnancy in multiple sclerosis. Data came from immunoSEQ multiplex PCR; TCRdb stores just in-frame clones and leaves some out. The sample has approximately 30,000 clones; 90% to 95% are singletons. The specimen was CD8+ T cells from peripheral blood mononuclear cells, collected in the second trimester of pregnancy. Source of these receptors: a female donor in good health, enrolled as a control in a pregnancy study.

The chain carries TRBV7-9 and TRBJ1-1; D remains unclear. V was clipped by 1 base and J by 7 bases, with 7 bases between them. The CDR3 runs 12 residues. CDR1 SEHNR and CDR2 FQNEAQ come from the germline V gene (reference sequence). CDR3 bases: TGTGCCAGCAGCTTAGGTTCGTTTGAAGCTTTCTTT. This gives the protein CASSLGSFEAFF.

This chain joins TRBV30 and TRBJ2-3; perhaps TRBD1 as D (6 bases). The CDR3 is 14 residues long. V was trimmed by 4 bases and J by 4 bases, leaving 15 bases between them. Germline CDR1 reads GTSNPN; CDR2 reads SVGIG (reference sequence). The CDR3 protein is CAWTTGPGSDTQYF. As DNA, the CDR3 is TGTGCCTGGACCACAGGGCCCGGATCAGATACGCAGTATTTT.

This clone came up once. The chain joins TRBV19 to TRBJ2-5; D may be TRBD1 (5 bases). In germline, CDR1 is LNHDA, CDR2 SQIVND (reference sequence). V was cut by 1 base and J by 3 bases, with 9 bases left in between. The CDR3 consists of 14 residues. CDR3 amino acids: CASSIAGREETQYF. CDR3 coding DNA: TGTGCCAGTAGTATAGCGGGCAGGGAAGAGACCCAGTACTTC.

In DNA, the CDR3 is TGTGCCAGCAGACCCTTCGGGGATACTGAAGCTTTCTTT. This gives the protein CASRPFGDTEAFF. The chain recombines TRBV27 with TRBJ1-1; no clear D gene. V was cut by 6 bases and J by 5 bases, with 13 bases left in between. Germline V lookup: CDR1 MNHEY, CDR2 SMNVEV (reference sequence). CDR3 length: 13 residues.

The rearrangement joins TRBV27 to TRBJ2-3, with 8 positions matching TRBD2. From germline, CDR1 is MNHEY and CDR2 SMNVEV (reference sequence). The CDR3 is 17 residues long. V gave up 6 bases and J gave up 0 bases; unmatched junction bases: 11. In DNA, the CDR3 is TGTGCCAGCAGCCAACGCGGGGGGCTTATTAGCACAGATACGCAGTATTTT. It encodes CASSQRGGLISTDTQYF.

The rearrangement uses TRBV27 and TRBJ1-6; maybe TRBD1 (5 bases). Germline V gene lookup returns CDR1 MNHEY and CDR2 SMNVEV (reference sequence). The CDR3 covers 14 residues. V was trimmed by 10 bases and J by 0 bases, leaving 10 bases between them. CDR3 in amino acids: CATRQSSYNSPLHF. The CDR3 nucleotides are TGTGCCACCAGACAGAGCTCCTATAATTCACCCCTCCACTTT.

The chain combines TRBV6-5 with TRBJ2-1; 7 bases line up with TRBD2. Germline V gives CDR1 MNHEY, CDR2 SVGAGI. The CDR3 contains 15 residues. V lost 0 bases, J lost 2 bases, and 1 base stayed unmatched. This chain's CDR3 is CASSYSRGAYNEQFF. The CDR3 nucleotides read TGTGCCAGCAGTTACTCTCGGGGGGCCTACAATGAGCAGTTCTTC.

The rearrangement joins TRBV14 to TRBJ2-2, with 11 bases aligning to TRBD1. CDR1 is SGHDN, CDR2 FVKESK, per germline. V lost 4 bases, J lost 6 bases, and 10 bases stayed unmatched. The CDR3 length is 17 residues. CDR3 protein: CASSLGQGARSSGELFF. CDR3 DNA sequence: TGTGCCAGCAGCCTAGGACAGGGGGCGCGGTCTTCCGGGGAGCTGTTTTTT.

This chain links TRBV4-3 with TRBJ1-1, with D possibly TRBD1 on 6 matching bases. The ends were cut back, 4 bases at V and 2 bases at J, with 17 bases in the middle. The germline V gene encodes CDR1 LGHNA and CDR2 YSLEER. The CDR3 sequence is 16 residues long. This chain's CDR3 is CASSRYHRDPNTEAFF. The DNA of the CDR3 is TGCGCCAGCAGCCGGTACCACAGGGACCCTAACACTGAAGCTTTCTTT.

The rearrangement links TRBV5-6 to TRBJ2-2; D possibly corresponds to TRBD1 (5 bases). The V gene lost 0 bases and the J gene lost 5 bases, with 14 bases spanning the gap. Germline CDR1 is SGHDT and CDR2 is YYEEEE. This CDR3 is 16 amino acids long. The CDR3 sequence: CASSLAGQGWTGELFF. As DNA, the CDR3 is TGTGCCAGCAGCTTGGCCGGGCAGGGATGGACCGGGGAGCTGTTTTTT.

The genes are TRBV4-3 and TRBJ2-1; no reliable D call. This CDR3 comprises 18 residues. Germline V gene data show CDR1 as LGHNA and CDR2 as YSLEER. V lost 1 base, J lost 0 bases, and 16 bases lay in between. The CDR3 spells CASSQARGPAVSYNEQFF. For the CDR3, the DNA is TGCGCCAGCAGCCAAGCGAGAGGTCCCGCCGTCTCCTACAATGAGCAGTTCTTC.

This clone is labeled medium-sized. This chain joins TRBV21-1 and TRBJ1-1. TRBV21-1 constitutes a pseudogene. The CDR3 covers 16 residues. CDR3 sequence (DNA): TGTGCCAGCAGCAAAGATCGAGGCACCCCGAGCGCTGAAGCTTTCTTT. This encodes CASSKDRGTPSAEAFF.

The V call is TRBV25-1, the J call TRBJ1-5; D is possibly TRBD1 (6 bases). From germline, CDR1 is MGHDK and CDR2 SYGVNS. The CDR3 covers 14 residues. Trimming shortened V by 2 bases and J by 6 bases, and 11 bases separated the two germline ends. The CDR3 bases are TGTGCCAGCAGTGAAGGAGCAGGGGCTCAGCCCCAGCATTTT. As protein: CASSEGAGAQPQHF.

This chain links TRBV7-8 with TRBJ1-4, with TRBD1 as a possible D gene (5 bases). The length of the CDR3 is 16 residues. Germline CDR1 is SGHVS and CDR2 is FQNEAQ. The germline V and J ends were trimmed by 3 bases and 8 bases, with 19 bases remaining between them. The CDR3 protein is CASSFIVGATEEKLFF. The DNA of the CDR3 is TGTGCCAGCAGCTTTATTGTAGGGGCGACGGAAGAAAAACTGTTTTTT.

This chain links TRBV2 with TRBJ2-7; D remains unclear. The V gene lost 6 bases and the J gene lost 4 bases, with 10 bases spanning the gap. There are 12 residues in the CDR3. Germline V gives CDR1 SNHLY, CDR2 FYNNEI. The CDR3, as DNA: TGTGCCAGCAGCGAGGATCCTTACGAGCAGTACTTC. Residues: CASSEDPYEQYF.